The 10 T cell receptor beta chains below were found in one sample sequenced in a study of cytomegalovirus exposure and HLA in healthy donors. A multiplex PCR was run with 60 Vbeta primers and 13 Jbeta primers. Here immunoSEQ multiplex PCR was the method, and the copy in TCRdb shows in-frame clones only, minus some. The sample records 150,000 to 200,000 clones, over 60% being singletons. The sequencing sample was made of PBMCs. These receptors were collected from a girl aged 5 to 17 in good health and CMV-seronegative.

A single count supports this clone. The chain links TRBV19 to TRBJ1-1; 11 bases match TRBD1. The germline V gene has CDR1 LNHDA and CDR2 SQIVND (reference sequence). J gave up 4 bases and V 7 bases, and 14 bases lay outside the gene matches. This CDR3 contains 17 residues. The CDR3 sequence: CASTWTGGALGLTEAFF. CDR3 DNA: TGTGCCAGTACCTGGACAGGGGGCGCTTTGGGTCTCACTGAAGCTTTCTTT.

The DNA for the CDR3 is TGTGCCAGCAGCGTAGCAGAACCTGGAAACACCATATATTTT. Its protein is CASSVAEPGNTIYF. This rearrangement joins TRBV9 to TRBJ1-3; D is ambiguous. CDR1 SGDLS and CDR2 YYNGEE come from the germline V gene. The CDR3 totals 14 residues. V gave up 0 bases and J gave up 2 bases, with 6 bases separating them.

The V and J genes are TRBV5-8 and TRBJ1-1; a weak D match, TRBD1 (5 bases). V was clipped by 4 bases and J by 3 bases, with 13 bases between them. Germline V gene lookup returns CDR1 SGHTS and CDR2 YDEGEE. CDR3 size: 14 residues. The CDR3 nucleotides are TGTGCCAGCAGCCGTGGACACGAATACACTGAAGCTTTCTTT. This gives the protein CASSRGHEYTEAFF.

This clone has a single count. V usage is TRBV15 and J usage is TRBJ1-1; tentative D call: TRBD1 (6 bases). The CDR3 spans 16 residues. CDR1 and CDR2 (germline): LNHNV, YYDKDF (reference sequence). V lost 4 bases and J lost 5, with 20 bases in between. The CDR3: CATSKRTEGGKTEAFF. The CDR3 DNA reads TGTGCCACCAGCAAAAGGACAGAAGGGGGAAAAACTGAAGCTTTCTTT.

This rearrangement joins TRBV6-1 to TRBJ2-2; D is perhaps TRBD1 (6 bases). Trimming pared 10 bases from V and 7 bases from J, leaving 16 bases between. The CDR3 extends over 13 amino acids. Germline CDR1 MNHNS, CDR2 SASEGT. CDR3 nucleotide sequence: TGTGCCACCACCCCACAGGGTGGCGGGGAGCTGTTTTTT. This sequence encodes CATTPQGGGELFF.

The CDR3 protein is CASSPARRGGYEQYF. The CDR3, as DNA: TGTGCCAGCAGCCCCGCCCGGAGGGGAGGCTACGAGCAGTACTTC. The rearrangement joins TRBV7-8 to TRBJ2-7; D possibly corresponds to TRBD2 (6 bases). V was cut by 5 bases and J by 3 bases, with 17 bases left in between. The CDR3 is 15 residues long. Germline CDR1 reads SGHVS; CDR2 reads FQNEAQ.

The chain carries TRBV19 and TRBJ1-5; tentative D call: TRBD1 (5 bases). The germline V gene encodes CDR1 LNHDA and CDR2 SQIVND (reference sequence). V lost 3 bases, J lost 7 bases, and 16 bases lay in between. This CDR3 is 15 amino acids long. The CDR3 coding sequence is TGTGCCAGTAGTATTATTTGGGGGGGGACGCAGCCCCAGCATTTT. Residues: CASSIIWGGTQPQHF.

The table lists this clone with a few counts. The chain has TRBV18 and TRBJ1-2; D is unresolved. CDR3 length: 13 residues. Between the trimmed V and J ends, which lost 0 bases and 7 bases, there was a span of 9 bases. Per germline, CDR1 KGHSH and CDR2 LQKENI. Written as DNA, the CDR3 is TGTGCCAGCTCACCACCGAACGAGGGTGGCTACACCTTC. As protein: CASSPPNEGGYTF.

This clone has a single count. This specimen includes other DNA sequences encoding the same CDR3. The CDR3 sequence: CASSLRVDEQFF. CDR3 DNA sequence: TGTGCCAGCAGCTTGCGGGTCGATGAGCAGTTCTTC. V usage is TRBV7-9 and J usage is TRBJ2-1; the D gene is possibly TRBD2 (5 bases). Germline CDR1 reads SEHNR; CDR2 reads FQNEAQ (reference sequence). Trimming took off 3 bases at V and 8 bases at J, with 8 bases between the two ends. The CDR3 sequence is 12 residues long.

This chain links TRBV6-1 with TRBJ1-5; D perhaps matches TRBD1 (6 bases). The germline V and J ends were trimmed by 2 bases and 2 bases, with 10 bases remaining between them. Germline CDR1 is MNHNS and CDR2 is SASEGT. This CDR3 has 15 residues. In DNA form, the CDR3 reads TGTGCCAGCAGTGAATTAGGGGGGGGCAATCAGCCCCAGCATTTT. Residues: CASSELGGGNQPQHF.